A single sample gave rise to the 6 T cell receptor beta chains below, sequenced in a study of blood T cell repertoires in COVID-19. Assay used: immunoSEQ multiplex PCR; TCRdb lists only in-frame clones, some missing. The profile shows some 90,000 clones, roughly nine tenths of them singletons. The source material was peripheral blood. Receptors originate from a man aged 50 to 60 with acute or convalescent COVID-19.

This chain links TRBV3-1 (or the pseudogene TRBV3-2) with TRBJ2-5, with TRBD2 matching 10 bases. J lost 5 bases, V lost 6 bases, and 12 bases had no gene match. Germline CDR1 is LGHDT and CDR2 is YNNKEL (reference sequence). There are 16 residues in the CDR3. The CDR3 bases are TGTGCCAGCAGTATAGCGGGAGGCTTCAAGGGGGAGACCCAGTACTTC. This translates into CASSIAGGFKGETQYF.

The V and J genes are TRBV9 and TRBJ2-2; 8 bases fit TRBD1. V gave up 4 bases and J gave up 1 base; unmatched junction bases: 6. The CDR3 is 16 residues long. Germline V gene data show CDR1 as SGDLS and CDR2 as YYNGEE. The CDR3 DNA is TGTGCCAGCAGCCCAGAGGACAGGGTGAACACCGGGGAGCTGTTTTTT. Amino acid sequence: CASSPEDRVNTGELFF.

V gene TRBV10-3 combines with J gene TRBJ2-5; TRBD1 aligns across 7 bases. V shed 0 bases, J shed 0 bases, and the junction held 10 bases outside the gene matches. Germline V CDR1 and CDR2: ENHRY, SYGVKD. CDR3 length: 18 amino acids. The CDR3 DNA is TGTGCCATCAGTGAGTCGACAATGGGACAGATATACCAAGAGACCCAGTACTTC. Translating it yields CAISESTMGQIYQETQYF.

The chain employs TRBV19 and TRBJ2-7; 8 positions match TRBD2. Germline-derived CDR1 and CDR2 are LNHDA and SQIVND (reference sequence). V lost 7 bases to trimming and J lost 7 bases; unmatched junction nucleotides: 9. CDR3 size: 13 residues. DNA of the CDR3: TGTGCCAGTAATCCGGGAGGGCCAGAAGAGCAGTACTTC. This codes for CASNPGGPEEQYF.

The rearrangement uses TRBV6-5 and TRBJ2-2; D call uncertain. Germline V gene lookup returns CDR1 MNHEY and CDR2 SVGAGI. The CDR3 loop spans 11 amino acids. V gave up 6 bases and J gave up 5 bases, with 4 bases separating them. CDR3 loop: CASSQTGELFF. The DNA for the CDR3 is TGTGCCAGCAGCCAGACCGGGGAGCTGTTTTTT.

The chain combines TRBV5-5 with TRBJ2-3, with 11 bases identical to TRBD2. CDR1 and CDR2 from the germline V gene are SGHKS and YYEKEE (reference sequence). V trimming: 4 bases; J trimming: 3 bases; junction bases outside the gene matches: 7. This CDR3 comprises 16 residues. The CDR3 DNA follows: TGTGCCAGCAGCCCCGAACTAGCGGGGGTGACAGATACGCAGTATTTT. Amino acids: CASSPELAGVTDTQYF.